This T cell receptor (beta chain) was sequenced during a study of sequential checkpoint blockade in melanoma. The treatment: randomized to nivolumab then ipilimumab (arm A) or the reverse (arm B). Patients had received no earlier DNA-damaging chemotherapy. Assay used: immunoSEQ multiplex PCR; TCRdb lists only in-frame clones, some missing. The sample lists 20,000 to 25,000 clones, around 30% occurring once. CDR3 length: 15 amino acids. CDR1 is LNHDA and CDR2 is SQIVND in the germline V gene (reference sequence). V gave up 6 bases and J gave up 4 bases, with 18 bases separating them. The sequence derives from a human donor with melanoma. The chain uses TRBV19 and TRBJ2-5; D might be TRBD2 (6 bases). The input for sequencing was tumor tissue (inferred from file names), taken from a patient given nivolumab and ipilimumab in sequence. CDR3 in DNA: TGTGCCAGTAGGACGAAGGGAGCCGGGGGAGAGACCCAGTACTTC. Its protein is CASRTKGAGGETQYF.